This record concerns one T cell receptor beta chain sequence. This entry is derived from a study of blood T cell repertoires in COVID-19. Here immunoSEQ multiplex PCR was the method, and the copy in TCRdb shows in-frame clones only, minus some. The data contain more than 95,000 clones, 75% to 85% of them singletons. This CDR3 contains 14 residues. Germline V lookup: CDR1 ENHRY, CDR2 SYGVKD. V shed 4 bases and J 5 bases; nucleotides not matched to a gene: 7. The chain couples TRBV10-3 to TRBJ2-5, with 7 positions matching TRBD1. Sequencing input: peripheral blood. The source is a man aged 60 to 75 with acute or convalescent COVID-19. Here the CDR3 reads CAISVVGGDETQYF. DNA for the CDR3: TGTGCCATCAGTGTTGTAGGGGGCGATGAGACCCAGTACTTC.